This is a list of T cell receptor beta chains from one sample in a study of blood T cell repertoires in COVID-19. The protocol was immunoSEQ multiplex PCR, while the TCRdb copy is restricted to in-frame clones and leaves out a portion. This table has roughly 200,000 clones, roughly 87% appearing once. Input material: PBMCs or T cells enriched from blood (not recorded which). Source of these receptors: a man aged 18 to 29 with acute COVID-19. Each CDR3 is given with its conserved first and last residue.

j_gene: TRBJ2-3; v_gene: TRBV3-1/TRBV3-2; CDR3aa: CASRQDGAGVTDTQYF
j_gene: TRBJ2-7; v_gene: TRBV28; CDR3aa: CASTTEGQGFPPYEQYF
j_gene: TRBJ2-1; v_gene: TRBV19; CDR3aa: CASTTNPSLADYNEQFF
j_gene: TRBJ2-1; v_gene: TRBV7-9; CDR3aa: CASSLGLAYNEQFF
j_gene: TRBJ2-5; v_gene: TRBV3-1/TRBV3-2; CDR3aa: CASSQRKMVEGGPYF
j_gene: TRBJ2-1; v_gene: TRBV7-9; CDR3aa: CASSWDNYNEQFF
j_gene: TRBJ2-7; v_gene: TRBV27; CDR3aa: CASRGSGFPYEQYF
j_gene: TRBJ2-1; v_gene: TRBV27; CDR3aa: CASSVPLAGGPHEQFF
j_gene: TRBJ2-5; v_gene: TRBV27; CDR3aa: CASSFSTTKETQYF
j_gene: TRBJ1-4; v_gene: TRBV7-9; CDR3aa: CASSAFTGTENEKLFF
j_gene: TRBJ1-3; v_gene: TRBV5-1; CDR3aa: CASSPGGVSGNTIYF
j_gene: TRBJ1-4; v_gene: TRBV11-3; CDR3aa: CASRSAGGTTNEKLFF
j_gene: TRBJ2-7; v_gene: TRBV27; CDR3aa: CASTTGTGGFHEQYF
j_gene: TRBJ2-5; v_gene: TRBV25-1; CDR3aa: CASSDERAPQYF
j_gene: TRBJ1-1; v_gene: TRBV7-8; CDR3aa: CASSQGQGKSF
j_gene: TRBJ2-1; v_gene: TRBV28; CDR3aa: CASSAGQGGEQFF
j_gene: TRBJ2-7; v_gene: TRBV4-1; CDR3aa: CASSLLTSGSGEQYF